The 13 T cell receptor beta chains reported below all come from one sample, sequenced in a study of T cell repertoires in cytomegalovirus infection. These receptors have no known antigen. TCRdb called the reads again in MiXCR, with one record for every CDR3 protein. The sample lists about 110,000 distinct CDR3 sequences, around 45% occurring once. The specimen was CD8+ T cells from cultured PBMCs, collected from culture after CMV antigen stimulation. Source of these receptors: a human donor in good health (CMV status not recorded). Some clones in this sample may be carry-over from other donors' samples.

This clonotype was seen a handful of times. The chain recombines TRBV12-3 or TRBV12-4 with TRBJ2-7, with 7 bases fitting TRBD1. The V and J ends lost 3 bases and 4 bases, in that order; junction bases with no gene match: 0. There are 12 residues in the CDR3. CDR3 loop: CASSLTGYEQYF. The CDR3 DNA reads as TGTGCCAGCAGTTTGACAGGGTACGAGCAGTACTTC.

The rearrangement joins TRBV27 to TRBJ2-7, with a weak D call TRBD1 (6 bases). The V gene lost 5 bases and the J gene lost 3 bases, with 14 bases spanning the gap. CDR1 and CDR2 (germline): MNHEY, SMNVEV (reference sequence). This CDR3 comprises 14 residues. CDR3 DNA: TGTGCCAGCAGTATCACAGGGACCGGCTACGAGCAGTACTTC. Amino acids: CASSITGTGYEQYF.

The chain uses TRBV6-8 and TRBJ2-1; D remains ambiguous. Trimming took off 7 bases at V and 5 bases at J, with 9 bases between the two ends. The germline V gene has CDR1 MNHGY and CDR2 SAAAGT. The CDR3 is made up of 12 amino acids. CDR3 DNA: TGTGCCAGCAACGACCCCAACAATGAGCAGTTCTTC. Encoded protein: CASNDPNNEQFF.

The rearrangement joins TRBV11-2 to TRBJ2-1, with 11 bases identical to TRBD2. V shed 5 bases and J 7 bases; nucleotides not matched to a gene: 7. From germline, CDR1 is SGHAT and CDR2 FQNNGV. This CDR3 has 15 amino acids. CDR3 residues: CASSHGTSGLNEQFF. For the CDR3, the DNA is TGTGCCAGCAGCCACGGGACTAGCGGTTTGAATGAGCAGTTCTTC.

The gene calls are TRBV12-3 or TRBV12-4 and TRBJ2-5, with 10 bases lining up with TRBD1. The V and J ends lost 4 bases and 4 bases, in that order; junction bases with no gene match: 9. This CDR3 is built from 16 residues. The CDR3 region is CASSSRDRGYGETQYF. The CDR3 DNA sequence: TGTGCCAGCAGTTCTAGGGACAGGGGATACGGAGAGACCCAGTACTTC.

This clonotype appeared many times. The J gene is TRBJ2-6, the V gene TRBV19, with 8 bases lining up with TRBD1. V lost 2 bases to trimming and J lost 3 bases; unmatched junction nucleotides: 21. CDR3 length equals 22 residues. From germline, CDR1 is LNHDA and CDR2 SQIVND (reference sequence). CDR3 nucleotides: TGTGCCAGTAGTATACGGGGCGGGGCAGGGGGCGAAGTCGGAATTGGGGCCAACGTCCTGACTTTC. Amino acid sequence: CASSIRGGAGGEVGIGANVLTF.

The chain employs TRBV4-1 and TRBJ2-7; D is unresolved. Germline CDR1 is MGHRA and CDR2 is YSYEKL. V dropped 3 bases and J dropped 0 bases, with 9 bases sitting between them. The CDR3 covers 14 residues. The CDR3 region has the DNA TGCGCCAGCAGCCAGGTGAAGAGCTCCTACGAGCAGTACTTC. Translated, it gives CASSQVKSSYEQYF.

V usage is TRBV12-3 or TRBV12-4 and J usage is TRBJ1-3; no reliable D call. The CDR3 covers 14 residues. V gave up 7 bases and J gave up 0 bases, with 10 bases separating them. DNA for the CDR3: TGTGCCAGCACCGCCGAAGGCTCTGGAAACACCATATATTTT. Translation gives CASTAEGSGNTIYF.

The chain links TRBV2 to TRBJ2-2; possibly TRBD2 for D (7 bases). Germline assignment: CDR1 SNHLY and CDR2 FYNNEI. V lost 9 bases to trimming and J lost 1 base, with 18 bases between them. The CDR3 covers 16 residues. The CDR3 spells CASPKGGGLNTGELFF. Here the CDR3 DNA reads TGTGCCAGTCCCAAAGGGGGGGGTCTGAACACCGGGGAGCTGTTTTTT.

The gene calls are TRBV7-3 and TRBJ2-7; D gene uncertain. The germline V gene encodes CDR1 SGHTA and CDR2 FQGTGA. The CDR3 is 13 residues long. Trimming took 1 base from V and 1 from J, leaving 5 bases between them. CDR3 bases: TGTGCCAGCAGCTTAAAAACGTCCTACGAGCAGTACTTC. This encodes CASSLKTSYEQYF. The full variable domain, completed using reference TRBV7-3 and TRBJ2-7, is GAGVSQTPSNKVTEKGKYVELRCDPISGHTALYWYRQSLGQGPEFLIYFQGTGAADDSGLPNDRFFAVRPEGSVSTLKIQRTERGDSAVYLCASSLKTSYEQYFGPGTRLTVT.

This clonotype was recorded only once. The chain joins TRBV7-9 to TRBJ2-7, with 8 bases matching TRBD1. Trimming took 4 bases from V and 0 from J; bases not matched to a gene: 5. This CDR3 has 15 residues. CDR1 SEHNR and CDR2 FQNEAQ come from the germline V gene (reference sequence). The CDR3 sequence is CASSYPGQDSYEQYF. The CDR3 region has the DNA TGTGCCAGCAGCTACCCGGGACAGGACTCCTACGAGCAGTACTTC.

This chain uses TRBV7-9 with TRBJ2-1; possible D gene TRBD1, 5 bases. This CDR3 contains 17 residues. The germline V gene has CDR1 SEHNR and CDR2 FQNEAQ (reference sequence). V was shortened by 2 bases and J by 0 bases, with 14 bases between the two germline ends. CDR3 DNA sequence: TGTGCCAGCAGCTTATTCAGCGTGCAGGGCTCCTACAATGAGCAGTTCTTC. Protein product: CASSLFSVQGSYNEQFF.

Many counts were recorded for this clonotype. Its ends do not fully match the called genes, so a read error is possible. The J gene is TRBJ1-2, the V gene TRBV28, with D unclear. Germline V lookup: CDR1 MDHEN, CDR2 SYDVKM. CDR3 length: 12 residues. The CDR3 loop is CASRSGPLWVAF. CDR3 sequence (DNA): TGTGCCAGCAGGTCGGGCCCCCTTTGGGTGGCCTTC.